Sequencing of this T cell receptor beta chain was carried out in a study of T-cell reconstitution after alpha-beta-depleted transplantation in children. This clonotype was seen repeatedly, ten times or more. Library preparation (for TCRbeta) was performed with unique molecular identifiers. MiXCR, run by TCRdb on the PCR reads, gives a single entry per CDR3 protein. The table lists 100,000 to 120,000 distinct CDR3 sequences, about 9.4% of them singletons. The material was PBMCs from the stem cell graft donor, obtained from the stem cell graft. This clonotype originated in a human donor who donated a stem cell graft to a child with acute lymphoblastic leukemia.

The CDR3 DNA reads TGTGCCAGCAGAGGGGAGGGGTCCTACGAGCAGTACTTC. Residues: CASRGEGSYEQYF. The chain combines TRBV9 with TRBJ2-7; 7 bases match TRBD2. Germline assignment: CDR1 SGDLS and CDR2 YYNGEE. The CDR3 spans 13 residues. The V segment lost 5 bases and the J segment 1 base; nucleotides outside the gene matches: 3.